Below, 20 T cell receptor beta chains from the same sample are listed, as sequenced in a study of CD8 T cells in Susac syndrome. RNA totalling 0.5 to 1 ug underwent reverse transcription with random hexamers. Each CDR3 protein gets one entry after TCRdb re-called the immunoSEQ multiplex PCR reads with MiXCR. This table has roughly 150,000 distinct CDR3 sequences, about 93% appearing once. The sequenced sample consisted of CD4+ T cells from PBMCs. Every receptor here comes from a human donor in good health.

This clonotype was seen only once. This chain connects TRBV12-3 or TRBV12-4 to TRBJ2-3; D is perhaps TRBD2 (7 bases). Trimming removed 5 bases from V and 7 bases from J, with 13 bases in between. The CDR3 spans 13 residues. Here the CDR3 reads CASSTRGGNTQYF. The CDR3 DNA reads TGTGCCAGCAGTACTAGGGGGGGCAATACGCAGTATTTT.

V is TRBV2 and J is TRBJ2-2, with D maybe TRBD2 (5 bases). The CDR3 is made up of 11 amino acids. The germline gives CDR1 SNHLY, CDR2 FYNNEI. V was pared by 8 bases and J by 6 bases, with 7 bases between. The CDR3 DNA reads TGTGCCAGCCAACTAGCCGGGGAGCTGTTTTTT. Protein sequence: CASQLAGELFF.

The chain employs TRBV6-1 and TRBJ1-6; D is unclear. Trimming shortened V by 0 bases and J by 3 bases, and 6 bases separated the two germline ends. The CDR3 consists of 15 residues. Germline CDR1 is MNHNS and CDR2 is SASEGT. The CDR3 coding sequence is TGTGCCAGCAGTGAAGCAGGTGTCTATAATTCACCCCTCCACTTT. It is translated as CASSEAGVYNSPLHF.

This chain links TRBV28 with TRBJ2-7, with D perhaps matching TRBD2 (5 bases). This CDR3 has 14 amino acids. The V gene lost 2 bases and the J gene lost 4 bases, with 12 bases spanning the gap. CDR1 and CDR2 (germline): MDHEN, SYDVKM. The CDR3 loop is CASSLPGTRYEQYF. The CDR3 DNA sequence: TGTGCCAGCAGTTTACCGGGAACTAGATACGAGCAGTACTTC.

Only one count was recorded for this clonotype. The chain couples TRBV7-2 to TRBJ2-7; D assignment may be TRBD1 or TRBD2 (5 bases each). V was trimmed by 5 bases and J by 1 base, leaving 12 bases between them. The germline CDR1 and CDR2 sequences are SGHTA and FQGNSA. CDR3 length: 14 amino acids. CDR3: CASSPSGTSYEQYF. In DNA, the CDR3 is TGTGCCAGCAGCCCAAGTGGGACGTCCTACGAGCAGTACTTC.

The chain recombines TRBV5-1 with TRBJ1-2; 7 nucleotides match TRBD1. Germline V gives CDR1 SGHRS, CDR2 YFSETQ. J lost 4 bases, V lost 4 bases, and 7 bases had no gene match. The CDR3 is 14 amino acids. CDR3 loop: CASSPQGQIYGYTF. CDR3 DNA sequence: TGCGCCAGCAGCCCGCAGGGACAGATCTATGGCTACACCTTC. The variable domain in full, with the rest retrieved from reference TRBV5-1 and TRBJ1-2, is KAGVTQTPRYLIKTRGQQVTLSCSPISGHRSVSWYQQTPGQGLQFLFEYFSETQRNKGNFPGRFSGRQFSNSRSEMNVSTLELGDSALYLCASSPQGQIYGYTFGSGTRLTVV.

This chain uses TRBV5-1 with TRBJ2-3, with 11 nucleotides matching TRBD2. J gave up 4 bases and V 1 base, and 5 bases lay outside the gene matches. The CDR3 is 16 amino acids. Germline V gives CDR1 SGHRS, CDR2 YFSETQ. DNA of the CDR3: TGCGCCAGCAGCTTGATCCTAGCGGGGGGCCCAGATACGCAGTATTTT. Translated: CASSLILAGGPDTQYF.

V is TRBV5-4 and J is TRBJ2-2, with D perhaps given as TRBD1 or TRBD2 (5 bases each). Germline CDR1 is SGHNT and CDR2 is YYREEE (reference sequence). Trimming stripped 5 bases from V and 2 bases from J, with 13 bases between. The CDR3 runs to 15 residues. Written as DNA, the CDR3 is TGTGCCAGCAGAGGGGTCCGGGGAAACACCGGGGAGCTGTTTTTT. Its translation is CASRGVRGNTGELFF.

The J gene is TRBJ2-5, the V gene TRBV4-2; D could derive from TRBD1 or TRBD2 (5 bases each). Germline assignment: CDR1 LGHNA and CDR2 YNFKEQ. V was trimmed by 0 bases and J by 3 bases, leaving 8 bases between them. CDR3 size: 14 residues. CDR3 in DNA: TGTGCCAGCAGCCAAGATAGAGGGGAAGAGACCCAGTACTTC. Encoded protein: CASSQDRGEETQYF.

The rearrangement links TRBV28 to TRBJ1-1; D perhaps matches TRBD1 (6 bases). The V end was cut by 6 bases, the J end by 8 bases, with 19 bases between. CDR3 size: 14 residues. The germline V gene has CDR1 MDHEN and CDR2 SYDVKM. CDR3 nucleotides: TGTGCCAGCAGAAGCTACAGACAGGTATCCGAAGCTTTCTTT. Residues: CASRSYRQVSEAFF. Based on the CDR3 plus reference TRBV28 and TRBJ1-1, the full variable domain is DVKVTQSSRYLVKRTGEKVFLECVQDMDHENMFWYRQDPGLGLRLIYFSYDVKMKEKGDIPEGYSVSREKKERFSLILESASTNQTSMYLCASRSYRQVSEAFFGQGTRLTVV.

The V gene is TRBV6-1, the J gene TRBJ1-2; TRBD1 agrees at 8 bases. Germline values: CDR1 MNHNS, CDR2 SASEGT. The CDR3 sequence is 16 residues long. The J segment lost 4 bases and the V segment lost 5 bases, leaving 12 bases of the junction unmatched. The CDR3 coding sequence is TGTGCCAGCAGTAGAGACAGGGGAGAGGCAAGCTATGGCTACACCTTC. Encoded protein: CASSRDRGEASYGYTF.

The chain joins TRBV30 to TRBJ1-1; no firm D call. Germline V CDR1 and CDR2: GTSNPN, SVGIG (reference sequence). Trimming removed 2 bases at V and 7 bases at J, with 8 bases between. The CDR3 has 11 residues. The CDR3 spells CAWSILYEAFF. CDR3 sequence (DNA): TGTGCCTGGAGTATCCTCTATGAAGCTTTCTTT.

The chain links TRBV9 to TRBJ2-5; D is tentatively TRBD1 or TRBD2 (5 bases each). Germline CDR1 is SGDLS and CDR2 is YYNGEE. The CDR3 is made up of 15 amino acids. The V end lost 4 bases, the J end lost 5 bases, and 18 bases lay between the germline ends. CDR3 residues: CASSPTPGRSETQYF. CDR3 in DNA: TGTGCCAGCAGCCCAACCCCGGGACGGTCGGAGACCCAGTACTTC.

V and J are TRBV5-6 and TRBJ2-2; 8 bases are shared with TRBD1. The CDR3 consists of 14 residues. Germline CDR1 SGHDT, CDR2 YYEEEE. J lost 5 bases, V lost 3 bases, and 3 bases had no gene match. This CDR3 is CASSWDRTTGELFF. The CDR3 coding sequence is TGTGCCAGCAGCTGGGACAGGACGACCGGGGAGCTGTTTTTT. The complete variable domain, with remaining parts taken from reference TRBV5-6 and TRBJ2-2, reads DAGVTQSPTHLIKTRGQQVTLRCSPKSGHDTVSWYQQALGQGPQFIFQYYEEEERQRGNFPDRFSGHQFPNYSSELNVNALLLGDSALYLCASSWDRTTGELFFGEGSRLTVL.

The chain links TRBV7-3 to TRBJ2-2, with 8 bases identical to TRBD2. The V and J ends lost 7 bases and 5 bases, in that order; junction bases with no gene match: 0. Germline CDR1 reads SGHTA; CDR2 reads FQGTGA. This CDR3 is 12 amino acids long. CDR3 in DNA: TGTGCCAGCACTAGCGGGACCGGGGAGCTGTTTTTT. Translation gives CASTSGTGELFF.

This chain uses TRBV5-1 with TRBJ1-4, with 7 bases aligning to TRBD1. The germline gives CDR1 SGHRS, CDR2 YFSETQ. The CDR3 contains 14 residues. After removal of 4 bases from V and 8 bases from J, the junction contained 8 bases not matched to a gene. In nucleotides, the CDR3 is TGCGCCAGCAGCCCCGGGACAGTTGTCGAAAAACTGTTTTTT. Translating gives CASSPGTVVEKLFF.

The CDR3 coding sequence is TGTGCCAGTAGTATTAAGGCGGACAATCAGCCCCAGCATTTT. Translated, it gives CASSIKADNQPQHF. The rearrangement links TRBV19 to TRBJ1-5; no clear D gene. CDR1 is LNHDA, CDR2 SQIVND, per germline (reference sequence). Trimming took 3 bases from V and 3 from J, leaving 9 bases between them. The CDR3 is 14 amino acids. Full variable domain (outside the CDR3, taken from reference TRBV19 and TRBJ1-5): DGGITQSPKYLFRKEGQNVTLSCEQNLNHDAMYWYRQDPGQGLRLIYYSQIVNDFQKGDIAEGYSVSREKKESFPLTVTSAQKNPTAFYLCASSIKADNQPQHFGDGTRLSIL.

V gene TRBV6-5 combines with J gene TRBJ1-2, with a tentative D call TRBD1 (6 bases). V was cut by 2 bases and J by 6 bases, with 10 bases left in between. The germline V gene encodes CDR1 MNHEY and CDR2 SVGAGI. The CDR3 runs 13 residues. The CDR3 spells CASSYNREDGYTF. CDR3 DNA: TGTGCCAGCAGTTACAACAGGGAGGATGGCTACACCTTC.

The chain has TRBV6-5 and TRBJ2-7, with TRBD1 matching 11 bases. The V and J ends lost 4 bases and 5 bases, in that order; junction bases with no gene match: 4. The germline V gene encodes CDR1 MNHEY and CDR2 SVGAGI. The CDR3 consists of 14 residues. The chain's CDR3 is CASSSGQGVHEQYF. The CDR3, as DNA: TGTGCCAGCAGTTCGGGACAGGGGGTCCACGAGCAGTACTTC.

J is TRBJ1-2 and V is TRBV5-4; D may be TRBD1 (5 bases). This CDR3 contains 14 residues. V dropped 0 bases and J dropped 4 bases, with 10 bases sitting between them. Looked up from germline, CDR1 is SGHNT and CDR2 is YYREEE (reference sequence). CDR3 sequence: CASSLAEGSYGYTF. Here the CDR3 DNA reads TGTGCCAGCAGCTTGGCCGAGGGGTCCTATGGCTACACCTTC.